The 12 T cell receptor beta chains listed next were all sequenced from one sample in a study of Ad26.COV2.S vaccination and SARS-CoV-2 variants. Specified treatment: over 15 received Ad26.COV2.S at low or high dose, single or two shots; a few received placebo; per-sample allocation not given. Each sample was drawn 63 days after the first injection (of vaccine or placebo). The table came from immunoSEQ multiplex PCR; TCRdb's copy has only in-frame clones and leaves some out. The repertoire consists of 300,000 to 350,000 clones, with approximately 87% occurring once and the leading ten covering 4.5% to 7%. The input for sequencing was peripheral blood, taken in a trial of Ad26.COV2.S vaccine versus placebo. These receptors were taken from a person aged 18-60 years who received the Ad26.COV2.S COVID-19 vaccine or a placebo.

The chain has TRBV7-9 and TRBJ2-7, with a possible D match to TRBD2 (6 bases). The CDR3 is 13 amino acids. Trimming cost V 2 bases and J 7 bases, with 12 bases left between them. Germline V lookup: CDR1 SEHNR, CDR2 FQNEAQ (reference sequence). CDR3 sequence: CASSLTSPWEQYF. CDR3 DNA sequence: TGTGCCAGCAGCTTAACTAGCCCCTGGGAGCAGTACTTC.

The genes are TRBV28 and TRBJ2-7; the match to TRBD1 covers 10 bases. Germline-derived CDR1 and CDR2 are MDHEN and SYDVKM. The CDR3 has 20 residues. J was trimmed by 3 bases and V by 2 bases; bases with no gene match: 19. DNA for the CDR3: TGTGCCAGCAGTTTAAGTTTTGGTGAGACAGGGGGCTCTAGAATCTACGAGCAGTACTTC. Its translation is CASSLSFGETGGSRIYEQYF.

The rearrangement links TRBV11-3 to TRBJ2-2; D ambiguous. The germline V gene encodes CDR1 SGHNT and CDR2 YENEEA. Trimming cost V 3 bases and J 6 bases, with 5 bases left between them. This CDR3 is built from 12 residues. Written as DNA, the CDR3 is TGTGCCAGCAGCTTTACGGCCGGGGAGCTGTTTTTT. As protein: CASSFTAGELFF.

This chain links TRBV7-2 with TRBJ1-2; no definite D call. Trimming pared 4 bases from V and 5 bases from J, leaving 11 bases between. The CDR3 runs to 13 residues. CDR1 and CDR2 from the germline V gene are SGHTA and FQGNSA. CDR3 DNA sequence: TGTGCCAGCAGCTCACTACAGCGGTATGGCTACACCTTC. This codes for CASSSLQRYGYTF.

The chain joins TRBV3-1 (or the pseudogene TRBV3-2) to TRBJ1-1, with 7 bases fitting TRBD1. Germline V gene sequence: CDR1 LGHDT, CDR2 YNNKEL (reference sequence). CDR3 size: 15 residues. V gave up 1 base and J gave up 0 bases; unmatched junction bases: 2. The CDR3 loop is CASSQVTGMNTEAFF. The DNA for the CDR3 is TGTGCCAGCAGCCAAGTGACAGGGATGAACACTGAAGCTTTCTTT.

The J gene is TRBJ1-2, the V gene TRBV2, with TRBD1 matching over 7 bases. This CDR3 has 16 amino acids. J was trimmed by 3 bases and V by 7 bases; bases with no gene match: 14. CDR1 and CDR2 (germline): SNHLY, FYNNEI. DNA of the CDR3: TGTGCCAGCATGGCCTCCGTGGAGGGGGCAGACTATGGCTACACCTTC. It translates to CASMASVEGADYGYTF.

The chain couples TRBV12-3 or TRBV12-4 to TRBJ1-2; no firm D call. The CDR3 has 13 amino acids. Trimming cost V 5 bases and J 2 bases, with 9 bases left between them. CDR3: CASSPRRNYGYTF. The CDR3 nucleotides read TGTGCCAGCAGTCCTAGACGGAACTATGGCTACACCTTC.

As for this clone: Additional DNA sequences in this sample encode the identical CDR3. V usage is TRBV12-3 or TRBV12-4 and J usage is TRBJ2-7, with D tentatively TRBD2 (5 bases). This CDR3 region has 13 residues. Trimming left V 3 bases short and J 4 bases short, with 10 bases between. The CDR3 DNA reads TGTGCCAGCAGTTTTGGAGGTGGGTACGAGCAGTACTTC. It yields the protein CASSFGGGYEQYF.

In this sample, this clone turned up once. The CDR3 DNA reads TGTGCCAGCAGTTCGTCGGCAGAAGCTAACACTGAAGCTTTCTTT. Translated: CASSSSAEANTEAFF. The chain has TRBV28 and TRBJ1-1; no reliable D call. CDR1 and CDR2 from the germline V gene are MDHEN and SYDVKM. This CDR3 contains 15 residues. The V end was cut by 4 bases, the J end by 2 bases, with 14 bases between.

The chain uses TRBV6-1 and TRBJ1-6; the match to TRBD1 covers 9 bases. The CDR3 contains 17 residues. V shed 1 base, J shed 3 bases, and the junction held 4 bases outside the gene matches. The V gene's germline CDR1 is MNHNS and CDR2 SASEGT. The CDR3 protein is CASSEVTGGVYNSPLHF. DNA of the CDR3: TGTGCCAGCAGTGAAGTAACAGGGGGCGTCTATAATTCACCCCTCCACTTT.

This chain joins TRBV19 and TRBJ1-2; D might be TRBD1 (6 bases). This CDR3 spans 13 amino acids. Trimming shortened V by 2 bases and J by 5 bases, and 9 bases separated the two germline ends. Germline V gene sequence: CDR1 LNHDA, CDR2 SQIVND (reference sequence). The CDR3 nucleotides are TGTGCCAGTAGTATACCAGGGGATTATGGCTACACCTTC. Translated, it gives CASSIPGDYGYTF.

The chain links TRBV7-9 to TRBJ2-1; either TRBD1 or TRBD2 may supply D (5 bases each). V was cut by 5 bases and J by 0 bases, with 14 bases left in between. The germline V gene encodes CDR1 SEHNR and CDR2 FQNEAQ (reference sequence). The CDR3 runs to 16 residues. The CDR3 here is CASSPTKGTSYNEQFF. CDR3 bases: TGTGCCAGCAGCCCAACTAAAGGGACCTCCTACAATGAGCAGTTCTTC.